The 3 T cell receptor beta chains presented below share a single source sample, sequenced in a study of a mutant IDH1 vaccine in newly diagnosed glioma. The method was immunoSEQ multiplex PCR; TCRdb's version includes in-frame clones alone and lacks a portion of them. Of tens of thousands of clones in the sample, approximately 81% are singletons; the top ten hold 3.5% to 4.5%. No cognate antigen is known for these TCRs. Time point here: week 35, safety follow-up. Doses of 300 ug of mutant IDH1 20-mer peptide were given with topical imiquimod. Sequenced here: PBMCs, sampled from a glioma patient whose treatment included an IDH1 peptide vaccine. The receptors originated from a man younger than 45 with glioma.

The chain is built from TRBV4-1 and TRBJ1-2, with a possible D match to TRBD1 (6 bases). In germline, CDR1 is MGHRA, CDR2 YSYEKL. The V end lost 1 base, the J end lost 8 bases, and 14 bases lay between the germline ends. This CDR3 has 14 amino acids. The CDR3 protein is CASSQAFGGVGYTF. In DNA, the CDR3 is TGCGCCAGCAGCCAAGCGTTCGGGGGCGTCGGCTACACCTTC.

The rearrangement links TRBV9 to TRBJ1-1; D may be TRBD1 (5 bases). The germline V gene encodes CDR1 SGDLS and CDR2 YYNGEE. The CDR3 sequence is 14 residues long. Trimming cost V 1 base and J 8 bases, with 15 bases left between them. The CDR3 DNA follows: TGTGCCAGCAGCGTATCGGGACGCACGGACGAAGCTTTCTTT. Protein sequence: CASSVSGRTDEAFF.

This chain links TRBV5-1 with TRBJ2-5; D gene ambiguous. The CDR3 runs 13 residues. Trimming cost V 2 bases and J 5 bases, with 10 bases left between them. Germline values: CDR1 SGHRS, CDR2 YFSETQ. CDR3 in amino acids: CASSFGSWETQYF. DNA for the CDR3: TGCGCCAGCAGCTTTGGATCTTGGGAGACCCAGTACTTC.